These 8 T cell receptor beta chains came from one sample sequenced in a study of CD8+ T cells in alopecia areata. The treatment is: oral pan-JAK inhibitor, 5-10 mg twice daily. RNA extraction was followed by reverse transcription into cDNA, which acted as the sequencing template. Here immunoSEQ multiplex PCR was the method, and the copy in TCRdb shows in-frame clones only, minus some. The sample contains 160,000 or so clones, roughly 58% of which appear only once. This specimen was CD4+ T cells sorted from blood, taken at approximately week 60, from a patient treated with tofacitinib. The source of these receptors is a human donor with alopecia areata.

A word on this clone: Relative to the germline gene, one junction end is altered; a read error may explain this. V usage is TRBV6-6 and J usage is TRBJ2-7, with TRBD1 matching 9 bases. Germline CDR1 reads MNHNY; CDR2 reads SVGAGI (reference sequence). The CDR3 runs 13 residues. Here the CDR3 reads CASSYESDRGRHF. CDR3 DNA sequence: TGTGCCAGCAGTTACGAGTCAGACAGGGGGAGGCACTTC.

The CDR3 DNA follows: TGTGCCTGGAGTGTAAGGCTTACGTTGCTCGATGAGCAGTTCTTC. It is translated as CAWSVRLTLLDEQFF. The chain uses TRBV30 and TRBJ2-1; D call uncertain. CDR1 GTSNPN and CDR2 SVGIG come from the germline V gene (reference sequence). Trimming took off 0 bases at V and 8 bases at J, with 17 bases between the two ends. This CDR3 contains 15 residues.

About this clone itself: The missing conserved phenylalanine or tryptophan at the end of this CDR3 makes a read error likely. This sequence joins TRBV25-1 and TRBJ1-6; 10 nucleotides agree with TRBD1. CDR1 is MGHDK, CDR2 SYGVNS, per germline. Unmatched junction bases numbered 9, after V lost 4 bases and J lost 15 bases. This CDR3 spans 14 amino acids. The CDR3 loop reads CASSVPGTGVGLHL. The CDR3 DNA reads TGTGCCAGCAGTGTCCCCGGGACAGGGGTTGGCCTCCACCTT.

This clone has a handful of counts. The chain links TRBV2 to TRBJ1-2, with a tentative D call TRBD1 (5 bases). CDR1 and CDR2 from the germline V gene are SNHLY and FYNNEI. V was trimmed by 4 bases and J by 6 bases, leaving 24 bases between them. This CDR3 is built from 17 residues. CDR3 in DNA: TGTGCCAGCAGTGTGACGCTATGGACGACAGTCCGAAATGGCTACACCTTC. This encodes CASSVTLWTTVRNGYTF.

This chain uses TRBV5-4 with TRBJ2-3, with TRBD1 as a possible D gene (7 bases). Per the germline V gene, CDR1 is SGHNT and CDR2 is YYREEE (reference sequence). This CDR3 has 16 amino acids. V dropped 4 bases and J dropped 1 base, with 16 bases sitting between them. As DNA, the CDR3 is TGTGCCAGCAGCGGACTAAAGGGGGCAGGCACAGATACGCAGTATTTT. It codes for CASSGLKGAGTDTQYF.

V and J are TRBV25-1 and TRBJ2-7, with TRBD1 identical over 8 bases. Germline values: CDR1 MGHDK, CDR2 SYGVNS. With V trimmed by 3 bases and J by 1 base, 8 bases remained unmatched. This CDR3 has 16 amino acids. The CDR3 reads CASSEFDRGLSYEQYF. CDR3 coding DNA: TGTGCCAGCAGTGAGTTTGACAGGGGCCTATCCTACGAGCAGTACTTC.

The chain recombines TRBV25-1 with TRBJ2-7; D may be TRBD1 (5 bases). V lost 2 bases, J lost 0 bases, and 11 bases lay in between. Germline CDR1 reads MGHDK; CDR2 reads SYGVNS. CDR3 size: 15 residues. CDR3 residues: CASSEGNRFSYEQYF. In DNA form, the CDR3 reads TGTGCCAGCAGTGAAGGGAACAGGTTCTCCTACGAGCAGTACTTC.

This chain uses TRBV6-1 with TRBJ2-3, with a possible D match to TRBD2 (5 bases). The CDR3 extends over 12 amino acids. Deletions cut 9 bases from V and 1 base from J, with 8 bases between. From germline, CDR1 is MNHNS and CDR2 SASEGT. The CDR3 loop reads CASAGGTDTQYF. The CDR3 nucleotides are TGTGCCAGTGCCGGGGGCACAGATACGCAGTATTTT.